This T cell receptor beta chain was captured by sequencing in a study of somatic mutations in cytotoxic T cells in rheumatoid arthritis. Study-wide findings and caveats: More than 20% of CD8+ cells belonged to the largest clone in about an eighth of the roughly 65 patients. No multiple-comparison adjustment was applied to the slight TRBV07 underrepresentation in rheumatoid arthritis patients.

Assay: immunoSEQ multiplex PCR; the TCRdb copy retains only in-frame clones and omits some. The data contain 12,000 or so clones, around 75% of them singletons. Each healthy control was a blood donor; the group had a median age of about 50 years (range about 20-75), and under 65% were female. Isolation of the CD4+ and CD8+ populations was accomplished via positive magnetic bead selection, with purity assessed by flow cytometry. Comment on this clone: No antigen is known for it.

The CDR3 is 15 residues long. The chain is built from TRBV21-1 and TRBJ2-5; TRBD2 is the table's D call and was not checked against the DNA. TRBV21-1 is termed a pseudogene. Source material: CD8+ T cells sorted from blood. The sequence was obtained from a man in his 60s in good health. The CDR3 nucleotides are TGTGCCAGCAGCAAAGTCCCGGCGGTTCAAGAGACCCAGTACTTC. Translated: CASSKVPAVQETQYF.